This entry lists 5 T cell receptor beta chains sequenced from one sample in a study of beta chain features in type 1 diabetes. Their antigens remain unidentified. Findings and limits, study-wide: TCRB CDR3 length was moderately but significantly reduced in all four CD4+ subsets of Type 1 diabetes patients.

Expressed TCRB transcripts were sequenced because the entire RNA isolate underwent reverse transcription. Sequencing was performed with immunoSEQ multiplex PCR; in TCRdb, only in-frame clones are kept and a portion is missing. The sample lists 300,000 or so clones, roughly 14% occurring once. Sequencing was carried out using naive CD4+ T cells from blood. Receptor source: a woman in her late teens or twenties with type 1 diabetes.

The rearrangement links TRBV4-3 to TRBJ1-1, with 9 bases aligning to TRBD1. Germline assignment: CDR1 LGHNA and CDR2 YSLEER. J gave up 0 bases and V 9 bases, and 8 bases lay outside the gene matches. This CDR3 contains 15 residues. This CDR3 reads CASAQGAAMNTEAFF. The CDR3 nucleotides are TGCGCCAGTGCACAGGGGGCCGCGATGAACACTGAAGCTTTCTTT.

This clone was picked up a small number of times. The chain employs TRBV25-1 and TRBJ2-3; D might be TRBD1 (6 bases). The CDR3 covers 16 residues. V lost 3 bases, J lost 1 base, and 14 bases lay in between. Germline CDR1 and CDR2: MGHDK and SYGVNS. The CDR3 spells CASSDLQGVGTDTQYF. CDR3 DNA: TGTGCCAGCAGTGATTTACAGGGAGTGGGCACAGATACGCAGTATTTT.

The chain links TRBV5-4 to TRBJ1-2; D unresolved. V gave up 3 bases and J gave up 2 bases, with 17 bases separating them. Per the germline V gene, CDR1 is SGHNT and CDR2 is YYREEE (reference sequence). The CDR3 extends over 16 amino acids. The CDR3 DNA sequence: TGTGCCAGCAGCTCCTCAATTTCTATTGCGAACTATGGCTACACCTTC. Translating gives CASSSSISIANYGYTF.

The rearrangement uses TRBV28 and TRBJ2-1, with a possible D match to TRBD2 (6 bases). CDR3 length: 12 residues. Germline values: CDR1 MDHEN, CDR2 SYDVKM. V was shortened by 8 bases and J by 8 bases, with 13 bases between the two germline ends. The DNA for the CDR3 is TGTGCCAGCCGTACTAGCTTAGATGAGCAGTTCTTC. As protein: CASRTSLDEQFF.

Only a few counts were recorded for this clone. This chain connects TRBV6-6 to TRBJ2-3; D is perhaps TRBD2 (5 bases). This CDR3 region has 16 residues. Germline CDR1 MNHNY, CDR2 SVGAGI (reference sequence). Trimming pared 0 bases from V and 3 bases from J, leaving 13 bases between. The CDR3 loop reads CASSYSGETGTDTQYF. DNA for the CDR3: TGTGCCAGCAGTTACTCCGGGGAAACTGGGACAGATACGCAGTATTTT.